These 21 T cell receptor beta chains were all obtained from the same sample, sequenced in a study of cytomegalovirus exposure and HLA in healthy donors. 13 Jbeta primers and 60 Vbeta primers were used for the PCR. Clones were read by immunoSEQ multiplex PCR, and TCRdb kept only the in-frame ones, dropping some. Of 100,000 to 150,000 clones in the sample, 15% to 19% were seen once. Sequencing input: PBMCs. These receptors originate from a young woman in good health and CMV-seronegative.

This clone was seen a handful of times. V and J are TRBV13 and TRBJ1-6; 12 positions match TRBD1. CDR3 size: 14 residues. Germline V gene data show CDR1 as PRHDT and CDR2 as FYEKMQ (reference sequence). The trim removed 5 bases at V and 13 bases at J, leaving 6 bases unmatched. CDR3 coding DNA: TGTGCCAGCAGCCGGGGACAGGGGGCCTCGCCCCTCCACTTT. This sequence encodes CASSRGQGASPLHF.

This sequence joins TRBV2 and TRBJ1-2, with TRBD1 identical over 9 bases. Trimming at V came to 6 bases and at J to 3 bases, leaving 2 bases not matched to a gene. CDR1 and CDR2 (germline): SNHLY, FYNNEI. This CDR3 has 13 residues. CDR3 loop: CASRQGADYGYTF. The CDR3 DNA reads TGTGCCAGCAGACAGGGGGCGGACTATGGCTACACCTTC.

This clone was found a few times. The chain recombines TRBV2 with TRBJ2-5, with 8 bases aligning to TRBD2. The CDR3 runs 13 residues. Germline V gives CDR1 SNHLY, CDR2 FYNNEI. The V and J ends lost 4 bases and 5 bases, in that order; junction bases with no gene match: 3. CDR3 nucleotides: TGTGCCAGCAGTGCGGGGGGGCCTGAGACCCAGTACTTC. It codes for CASSAGGPETQYF.

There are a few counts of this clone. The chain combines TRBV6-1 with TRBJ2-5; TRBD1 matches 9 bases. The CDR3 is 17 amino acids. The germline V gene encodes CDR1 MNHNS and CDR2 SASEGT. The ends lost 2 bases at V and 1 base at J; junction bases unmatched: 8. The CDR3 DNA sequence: TGTGCCAGCAGTGAAATGGGAGGACAGGGGTTCCAAGAGACCCAGTACTTC. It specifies CASSEMGGQGFQETQYF.

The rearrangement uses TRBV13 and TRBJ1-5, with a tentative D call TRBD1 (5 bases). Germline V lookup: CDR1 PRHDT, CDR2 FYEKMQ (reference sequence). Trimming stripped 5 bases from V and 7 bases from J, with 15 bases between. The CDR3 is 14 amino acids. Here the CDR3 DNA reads TGTGCCAGCAGCCGGGGGGAGGGTAGGCAGCCCCAGCATTTT. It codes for CASSRGEGRQPQHF.

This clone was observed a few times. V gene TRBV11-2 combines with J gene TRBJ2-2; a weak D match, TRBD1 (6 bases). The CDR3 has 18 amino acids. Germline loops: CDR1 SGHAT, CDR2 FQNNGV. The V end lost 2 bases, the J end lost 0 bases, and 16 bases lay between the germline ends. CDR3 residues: CASSLFRMDSANTGELFF. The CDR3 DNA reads TGTGCCAGCAGCTTATTCCGCATGGACAGCGCGAACACCGGGGAGCTGTTTTTT.

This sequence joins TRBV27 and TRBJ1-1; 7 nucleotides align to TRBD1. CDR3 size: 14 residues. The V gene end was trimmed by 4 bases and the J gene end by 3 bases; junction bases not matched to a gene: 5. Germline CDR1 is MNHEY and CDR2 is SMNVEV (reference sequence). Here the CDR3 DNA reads TGTGCCAGCAGTTATAAGGGGGCCCACACTGAAGCTTTCTTT. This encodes CASSYKGAHTEAFF.

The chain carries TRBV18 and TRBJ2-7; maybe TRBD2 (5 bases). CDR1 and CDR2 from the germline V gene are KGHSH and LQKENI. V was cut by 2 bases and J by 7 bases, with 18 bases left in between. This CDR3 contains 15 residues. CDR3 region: CASSPEVATRLEQYF. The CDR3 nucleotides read TGTGCCAGCTCACCAGAGGTAGCGACAAGGTTGGAGCAGTACTTC.

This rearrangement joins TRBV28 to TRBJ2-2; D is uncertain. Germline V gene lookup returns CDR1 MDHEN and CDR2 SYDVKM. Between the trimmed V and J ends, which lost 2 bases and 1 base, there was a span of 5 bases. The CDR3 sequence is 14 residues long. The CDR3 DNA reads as TGTGCCAGCAGTTTAGTAATGAACACCGGGGAGCTGTTTTTT. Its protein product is CASSLVMNTGELFF.

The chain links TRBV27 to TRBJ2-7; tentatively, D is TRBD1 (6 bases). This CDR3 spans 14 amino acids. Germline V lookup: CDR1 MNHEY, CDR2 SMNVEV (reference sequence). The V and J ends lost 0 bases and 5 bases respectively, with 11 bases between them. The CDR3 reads CASSLSGAKDEQYF. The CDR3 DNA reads TGTGCCAGCAGTTTATCGGGGGCCAAGGACGAGCAGTACTTC.

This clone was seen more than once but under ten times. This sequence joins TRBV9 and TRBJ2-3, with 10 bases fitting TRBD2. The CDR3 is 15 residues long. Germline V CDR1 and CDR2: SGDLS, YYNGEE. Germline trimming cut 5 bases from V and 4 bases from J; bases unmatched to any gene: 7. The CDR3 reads CASSSSGSGADTQYF. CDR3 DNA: TGTGCCAGCAGTTCTAGCGGGAGCGGTGCAGATACGCAGTATTTT.

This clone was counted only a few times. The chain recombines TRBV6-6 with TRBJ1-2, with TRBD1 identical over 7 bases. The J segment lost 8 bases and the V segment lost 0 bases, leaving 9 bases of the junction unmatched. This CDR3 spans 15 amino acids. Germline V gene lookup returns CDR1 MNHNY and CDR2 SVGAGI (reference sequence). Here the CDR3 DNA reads TGTGCCAGCAGTTACTCGGAGACAGGGTATCGCGGCTACACCTTC. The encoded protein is CASSYSETGYRGYTF.

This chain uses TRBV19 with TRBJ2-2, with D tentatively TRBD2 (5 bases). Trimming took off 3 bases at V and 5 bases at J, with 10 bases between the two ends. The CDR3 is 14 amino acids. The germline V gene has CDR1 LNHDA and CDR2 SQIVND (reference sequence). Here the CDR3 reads CASSIRRETGELFF. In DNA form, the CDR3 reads TGTGCCAGTAGTATTCGACGGGAAACCGGGGAGCTGTTTTTT. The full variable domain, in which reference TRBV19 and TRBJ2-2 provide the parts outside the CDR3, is DGGITQSPKYLFRKEGQNVTLSCEQNLNHDAMYWYRQDPGQGLRLIYYSQIVNDFQKGDIAEGYSVSREKKESFPLTVTSAQKNPTAFYLCASSIRRETGELFFGEGSRLTVL.

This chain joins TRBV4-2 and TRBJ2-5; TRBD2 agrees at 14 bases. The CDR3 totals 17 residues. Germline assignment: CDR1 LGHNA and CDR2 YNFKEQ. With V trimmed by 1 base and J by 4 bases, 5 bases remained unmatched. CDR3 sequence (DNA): TGTGCCAGCAGCCAAGGGACTAGCGGGGGGACTGTAGAGACCCAGTACTTC. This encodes CASSQGTSGGTVETQYF.

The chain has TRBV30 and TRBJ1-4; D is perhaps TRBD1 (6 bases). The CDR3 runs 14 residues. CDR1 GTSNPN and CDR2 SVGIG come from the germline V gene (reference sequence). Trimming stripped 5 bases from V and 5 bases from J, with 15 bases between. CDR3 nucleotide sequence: TGTGCCTGGGACAGGCCGTTCGAAAATGAAAAACTGTTTTTT. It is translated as CAWDRPFENEKLFF. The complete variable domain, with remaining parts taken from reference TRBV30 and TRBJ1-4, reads SQTIHQWPATLVQPVGSPLSLECTVEGTSNPNLYWYRQAAGRGLQLLFYSVGIGQISSEVPQNLSASRPQDRQFILSSKKLLLSDSGFYLCAWDRPFENEKLFFGSGTQLSVL.

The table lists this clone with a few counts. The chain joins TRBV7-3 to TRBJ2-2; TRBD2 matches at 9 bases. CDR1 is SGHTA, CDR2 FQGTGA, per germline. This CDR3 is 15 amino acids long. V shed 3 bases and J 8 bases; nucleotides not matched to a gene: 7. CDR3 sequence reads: CASSLGTSPVGELFF. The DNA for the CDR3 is TGTGCCAGCAGCTTGGGGACTAGCCCGGTTGGGGAGCTGTTTTTT.

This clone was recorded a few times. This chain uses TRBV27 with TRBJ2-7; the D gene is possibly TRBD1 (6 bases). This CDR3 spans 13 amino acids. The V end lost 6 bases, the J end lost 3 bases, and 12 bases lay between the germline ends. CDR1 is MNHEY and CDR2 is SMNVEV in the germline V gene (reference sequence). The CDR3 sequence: CASSPQGSYEQYF. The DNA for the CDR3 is TGTGCCAGCAGCCCACAGGGCAGCTACGAGCAGTACTTC.

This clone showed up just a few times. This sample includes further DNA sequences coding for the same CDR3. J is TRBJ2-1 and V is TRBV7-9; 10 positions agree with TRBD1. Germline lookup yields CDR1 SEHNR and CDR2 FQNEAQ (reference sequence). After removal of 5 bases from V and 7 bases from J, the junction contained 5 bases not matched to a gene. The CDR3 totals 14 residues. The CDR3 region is CASSTRTGGNEQFF. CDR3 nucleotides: TGTGCCAGCAGCACACGGACAGGGGGAAATGAGCAGTTCTTC.

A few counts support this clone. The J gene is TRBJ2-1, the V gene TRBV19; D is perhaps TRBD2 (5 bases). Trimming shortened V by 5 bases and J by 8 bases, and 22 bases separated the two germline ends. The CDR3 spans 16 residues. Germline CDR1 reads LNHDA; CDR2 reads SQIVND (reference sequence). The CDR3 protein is CASSSPAGMTGDEQFF. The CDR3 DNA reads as TGTGCCAGTAGTTCACCTGCCGGGATGACGGGCGATGAGCAGTTCTTC.

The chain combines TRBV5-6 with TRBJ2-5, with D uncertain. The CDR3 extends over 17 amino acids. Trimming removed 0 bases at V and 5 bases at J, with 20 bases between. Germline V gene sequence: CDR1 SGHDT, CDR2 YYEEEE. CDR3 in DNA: TGTGCCAGCAGCTTGGACACGTCAAAGACTCTTGTGGAGACCCAGTACTTC. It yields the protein CASSLDTSKTLVETQYF.

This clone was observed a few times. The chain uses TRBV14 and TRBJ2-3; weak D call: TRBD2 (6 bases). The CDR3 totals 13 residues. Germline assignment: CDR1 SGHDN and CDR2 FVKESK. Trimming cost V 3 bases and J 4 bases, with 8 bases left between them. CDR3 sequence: CASSHTGADTQYF. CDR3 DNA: TGTGCCAGCAGCCACACGGGAGCAGATACGCAGTATTTT.